What follows are 15 T cell receptor beta chains derived from one specimen sequenced in a study of immune characterization of retroperitoneal liposarcoma. TCRdb passed the PCR reads through MiXCR, listing each CDR3 protein once. Altogether under 15,000 distinct CDR3 sequences are present, less than 55% being singletons, with the ten largest covering 9% to 15%. Sequencing was performed on tumor tissue. Receptor source: a female donor with retroperitoneal liposarcoma.

In its sample, this clonotype is large (0.1 to 1%). The genes are TRBV6-6 and TRBJ2-5; no clear D gene. The CDR3 has 14 residues. The germline gives CDR1 MNHNY, CDR2 SVGAGI (reference sequence). Trimming took off 2 bases at V and 2 bases at J, with 9 bases between the two ends. CDR3 residues: CASSYGLGQETQYF. The CDR3 DNA sequence: TGTGCCAGCAGTTACGGCCTAGGACAAGAGACCCAGTACTTC.

Details on this clonotype: This may be a read error, as it is one base from a much larger clone. The V call is TRBV6-8, the J call TRBJ2-1, with 14 positions matching TRBD2. This CDR3 has 16 amino acids. Germline V gene sequence: CDR1 MNHGY, CDR2 SAAAGT. CDR3: CASSYSIGLAGGEQLF. For the CDR3, the DNA is TGTGCCAGCAGTTACTCGATTGGACTAGCGGGAGGTGAGCAGCTCTTC.

The V and J genes are TRBV6-1 and TRBJ2-1; D is ambiguous. V was pared by 8 bases and J by 3 bases, with 14 bases between. The CDR3 has 14 amino acids. CDR1 and CDR2 from the germline V gene are MNHNS and SASEGT. The CDR3 sequence is CASGLNSIYNEQFF. The DNA for the CDR3 is TGTGCCAGCGGTTTGAATTCCATCTACAATGAGCAGTTCTTC.

V gene TRBV27 combines with J gene TRBJ1-6; TRBD1 is a possible D gene (5 bases). Looked up from germline, CDR1 is MNHEY and CDR2 is SMNVEV (reference sequence). Trimming removed 5 bases at V and 6 bases at J, with 17 bases between. There are 16 residues in the CDR3. The CDR3 DNA is TGTGCCAGCAGTCCTGGACACGGGGGAGGTAATTCACCCCTCCACTTT. This encodes CASSPGHGGGNSPLHF.

Ten or more counts support this clonotype. The chain has TRBV7-8 and TRBJ1-5, with TRBD1 identical over 7 bases. The germline V gene has CDR1 SGHVS and CDR2 FQNEAQ. J lost 9 bases, V lost 5 bases, and 10 bases had no gene match. This CDR3 has 14 residues. The CDR3 DNA reads as TGTGCCAGCAGCGCCCGGGACAGCGAGGGGCCCCAGCATTTT. Translating it yields CASSARDSEGPQHF.

This clonotype was seen many times. The chain carries TRBV7-2 and TRBJ2-1; 7 positions match TRBD2. Germline assignment: CDR1 SGHTA and CDR2 FQGNSA. The V segment lost 5 bases and the J segment 13 bases; nucleotides outside the gene matches: 14. This CDR3 is 14 amino acids long. The CDR3 loop reads CASSPGGSRAIQFF. CDR3 nucleotide sequence: TGTGCCAGCAGCCCAGGCGGGAGCAGGGCCATTCAGTTCTTC.

This clonotype was counted between two and nine times. The chain is built from TRBV27 and TRBJ2-1, with 9 bases that match TRBD1. V shed 5 bases and J 4 bases; nucleotides not matched to a gene: 0. The CDR3 length is 13 residues. Per germline, CDR1 MNHEY and CDR2 SMNVEV (reference sequence). The CDR3 DNA reads TGTGCCAGCAGTGACAGGGGGTACAATGAGCAGTTCTTC. Translating gives CASSDRGYNEQFF.

V is TRBV6-1 and J is TRBJ2-3; D might be TRBD1 or TRBD2, each matching 5 bases. CDR1 is MNHNS, CDR2 SASEGT, per germline. V was clipped by 6 bases and J by 2 bases, with 15 bases between them. The CDR3 contains 15 residues. The CDR3 DNA reads as TGTGCCAGCAGGGAACAGTGGGACGCCACAGATACGCAGTATTTT. It encodes CASREQWDATDTQYF.

The V gene is TRBV6-1, the J gene TRBJ2-5; 10 bases are shared with TRBD2. Near its end, the DNA agrees better with TRBJ2-7, so the J call may be wrong. Germline V gene data show CDR1 as MNHNS and CDR2 as SASEGT. The length of the CDR3 is 15 residues. As DNA, the CDR3 is TGTGCCAGCAGTGGGGAAGCGGGAGGGGCCTACGAGCAGTACTTC. Encoded protein: CASSGEAGGAYEQYF.

The chain employs TRBV7-2 and TRBJ2-3; D not certain. V was pared by 6 bases and J by 0 bases, with 4 bases between. Germline loops: CDR1 SGHTA, CDR2 FQGNSA. This CDR3 contains 12 residues. For the CDR3, the DNA is TGTGCCAGCAGAACTAGCACAGATACGCAGTATTTT. This translates into CASRTSTDTQYF.

This chain joins TRBV27 and TRBJ2-3; tentatively, D is TRBD1 or TRBD2 (5 bases each). The CDR3 runs to 14 residues. V lost 10 bases and J lost 4, with 18 bases in between. The germline CDR1 and CDR2 sequences are MNHEY and SMNVEV (reference sequence). This CDR3 reads CAIRRAGDADTQYF. DNA for the CDR3: TGTGCCATCCGACGGGCTGGGGACGCAGATACGCAGTATTTT.

This chain uses TRBV11-2 with TRBJ2-6; D is ambiguous. The end of the DNA aligns better with TRBJ2-4, so the J call may be wrong. The CDR3 length is 12 residues. Germline CDR1 SGHAT, CDR2 FQNNGV. CDR3: CASSFFPNIQYF. CDR3 nucleotides: TGTGCCAGCAGCTTTTTTCCGAACATTCAGTACTTC.

This sequence joins TRBV7-2 and TRBJ2-5; D perhaps matches TRBD2 (5 bases). The CDR3 sequence is 12 residues long. The V gene's germline CDR1 is SGHTA and CDR2 FQGNSA. The V and J ends lost 6 bases and 4 bases respectively, with 9 bases between them. Here the CDR3 reads CASRGGGETQYF. CDR3 in DNA: TGTGCCAGCAGAGGAGGCGGAGAGACCCAGTACTTC.

This clonotype was observed a handful of times. V gene TRBV6-8 combines with J gene TRBJ2-7, with D perhaps TRBD1 (6 bases). V was trimmed by 7 bases and J by 5 bases, leaving 18 bases between them. The CDR3 has 14 residues. Per the germline V gene, CDR1 is MNHGY and CDR2 is SAAAGT. CDR3 sequence reads: CASTKTGLGDEQYF. The CDR3 nucleotides are TGTGCCAGCACCAAGACAGGCTTAGGGGACGAGCAGTACTTC.

This clonotype has a count of ten or more. The chain is built from TRBV12-3 or TRBV12-4 and TRBJ2-4; the match to TRBD2 covers 10 bases. The CDR3 length is 14 residues. Trimming took 3 bases from V and 13 from J; bases not matched to a gene: 9. The chain's CDR3 is CASSFTGTSDEQYF. CDR3 nucleotide sequence: TGTGCCAGCAGTTTCACAGGGACTAGCGATGAGCAGTACTTC.